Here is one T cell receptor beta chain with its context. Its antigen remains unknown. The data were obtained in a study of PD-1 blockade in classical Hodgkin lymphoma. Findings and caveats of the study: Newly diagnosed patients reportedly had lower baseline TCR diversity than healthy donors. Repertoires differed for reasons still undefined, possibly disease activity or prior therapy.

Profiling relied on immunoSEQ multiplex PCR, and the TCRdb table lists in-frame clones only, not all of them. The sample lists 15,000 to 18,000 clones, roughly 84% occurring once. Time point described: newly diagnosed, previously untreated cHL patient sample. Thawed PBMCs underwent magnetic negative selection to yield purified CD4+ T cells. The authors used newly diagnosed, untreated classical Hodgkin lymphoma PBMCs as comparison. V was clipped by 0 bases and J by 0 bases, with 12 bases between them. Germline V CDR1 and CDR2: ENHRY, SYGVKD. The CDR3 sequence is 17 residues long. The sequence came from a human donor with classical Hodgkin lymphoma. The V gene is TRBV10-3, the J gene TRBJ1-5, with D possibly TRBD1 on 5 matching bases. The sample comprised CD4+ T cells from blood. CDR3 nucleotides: TGTGCCATCAGTGAGTCGGGTGGGGGTTTTAGCAATCAGCCCCAGCATTTT. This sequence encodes CAISESGGGFSNQPQHF.